The rows below give T cell receptor beta chains drawn from one sample of a study of T cell responses to AZD1222 COVID-19 vaccine. TCRdb's copy holds only in-frame clones and misses some; the assay was immunoSEQ multiplex PCR. The table has about 140,000 clones, approximately 90% seen once. Sample: peripheral blood, taken on day 0 of AZD1222 vaccination. Receptors were obtained from an adult in good health. The CDR3 runs from the conserved cysteine through the conserved F or W. The order of the fields is D gene, V gene, clone size, J gene, CDR3 DNA, CDR3 protein. A D gene is named only where the DNA matches it firmly. The size of a clone is reported for some rows only, either as once, few or many, or as a class for expanded clones.

>-|TRBV28|-|TRBJ1-2
TGTGCCAGCACCGCAGATGCGAGGGCAGGTGGCTACACCTTC
CASTADARAGGYTF
>-|TRBV28|-|TRBJ1-1
TGTGCCAGCACATTCTCCGGGACCTACACTGAAGCTTTCTTT
CASTFSGTYTEAFF
>TRBD1|TRBV5-4|-|TRBJ1-2
TGTGCCAGCAGGACCCAGGGGGGTTATGGCTACACCTTC
CASRTQGGYGYTF
>-|TRBV27|once|TRBJ1-3
TGTGCCAGCAGTTTCAGGGACGCGGCCATATATTTT
CASSFRDAAIYF
>-|TRBV5-1|-|TRBJ1-2
TGCGCCAGCAGCTTGGTAGGCTATGGCTACACCTTC
CASSLVGYGYTF
>TRBD1|TRBV28|-|TRBJ2-7
TGTGCCAGCACAGTGCAGGGGGCATACGGGAAGCAGTACTTC
CASTVQGAYGKQYF
>TRBD2|TRBV27|-|TRBJ2-3
TGTGCCAGCAGTTTACTCACTAGCGGGAGGGCAAATACGCAGTATTTT
CASSLLTSGRANTQYF
>-|TRBV5-5|-|TRBJ2-5
TGTGCCAGCAGCTTAAGCGGAGAGACCCAGTACTTC
CASSLSGETQYF
>-|TRBV11-2|once|TRBJ2-5
TGTGCCAGCAGCTTAGGGGAGGCTGGGACCCAGTACTTC
CASSLGEAGTQYF
>-|TRBV30|-|TRBJ1-2
TGTGCCTGGAGTGCCCAAGGTCGTCCTGGCTACACCTTC
CAWSAQGRPGYTF
>-|TRBV7-6|-|TRBJ2-2
TGTGCCCTTGGGGGCGGGAAGGCCGGGGAGCTGTTTTTT
CALGGGKAGELFF
>-|TRBV10-3|-|TRBJ1-2
TGTGCCACGGGGGGGACATCTTATGGCTACACCTTC
CATGGTSYGYTF
>-|TRBV6-5|-|TRBJ2-1
TGTGCCAGCACCCAATCCCCGGCAGGGAGCCATGAGCAGTTCTTC
CASTQSPAGSHEQFF
>TRBD2|TRBV19|-|TRBJ2-2
TGTGCCAGTAGTATCTTGACTAGCGGGAGGGCCTTCGGGGAGCTGTTTTTT
CASSILTSGRAFGELFF
>TRBD2|TRBV5-6|-|TRBJ2-1
TGTGCCAGCAGCTTATCAGCGGGAGGGCCGTACAATGAGCAGTTCTTC
CASSLSAGGPYNEQFF
>-|TRBV7-2|-|TRBJ2-2
TGTGCCAGCAGCTTAGTCCGGGCCACAGGGGGGGAGCTGTTTTTT
CASSLVRATGGELFF
>-|TRBV7-8|-|TRBJ2-7
TGTGCCAGCAGCTTTAGCGGATACGAGCAGTACTTC
CASSFSGYEQYF
>-|TRBV19|-|TRBJ2-7
TGTGCCAGTAGTATCGAGGACTCCTACGAGCAGTACTTC
CASSIEDSYEQYF
>-|TRBV6-4|once|TRBJ1-5
TGTGCCAGCAGCGCCAGGGAGGGCCCGGTGGGGGCCCATCAGCCCCAGCATTTT
CASSAREGPVGAHQPQHF
>-|TRBV6-5|-|TRBJ1-2
TGTGCCAGCACCCCAGGACAAATCTACACCTTC
CASTPGQIYTF
>-|TRBV6-5|few|TRBJ2-1
TGTGCCAGCAGTACAAGATCCTACAATGAGCAGTTCTTC
CASSTRSYNEQFF
>TRBD1|TRBV28|-|TRBJ1-2
TGTGCCGTTCTTGGACAGGGGTATCCTAACTATGGCTACACCTTC
CAVLGQGYPNYGYTF
>-|TRBV6-5|-|TRBJ1-1
TGTGCCAGCGATCGGAACACTGAAGCTTTCTTT
CASDRNTEAFF